These T cell receptor beta chains were read from a single sample in a study of human T cells and chemical hapten exposure. TCRdb re-called the RACE reads with MiXCR, one entry per CDR3 protein. The table has some 65,000 distinct CDR3 sequences, around 6.5% seen once. The sequencing input was whole blood. The receptors derive from a female donor in good health. Some clones in this sample may be carry-over from other donors' samples. The CDR3 runs from the conserved cysteine through the conserved F or W. D genes are given only for firm matches. Expanded clones get a size class; other rows say once, few or many, or leave the size out.

CSVDLGGTGELFF | TGCAGCGTTGACCTAGGGGGCACCGGGGAGCTGTTTTTT | . | few | TRBJ2-2 | 13 | TRBV29-1
CASSRGLKDNEQFF | TGCGCCAGCAGTCGGGGACTAAAGGACAATGAGCAGTTCTTC | TRBD2 | many | TRBJ2-1 | 14 | TRBV4-1
CASSFRTSGRKDTQYF | TGTGCCAGCAGCTTTCGGACTAGCGGGAGGAAAGATACGCAGTATTTT | TRBD2 | many | TRBJ2-3 | 16 | TRBV11-2
CASSLRDSSYEQYF | TGTGCCAGCAGCCTACGGGACAGCTCCTACGAGCAGTACTTC | TRBD1 | many | TRBJ2-7 | 14 | TRBV7-9
CASSQSSLNRGEQFF | TGTGCCAGCAGCCAGTCTAGCCTCAATAGAGGTGAGCAGTTCTTC | . | few | TRBJ2-1 | 15 | TRBV7-3
CASSSGEDLLSGANVLTF | TGTGCCAGCAGCTCCGGGGAGGACTTACTCTCTGGGGCCAACGTCCTGACTTTC | . | many | TRBJ2-6 | 18 | TRBV7-2
CSVRTGDENTIYF | TGCAGCGTGAGGACAGGGGACGAAAACACCATATATTTT | TRBD1 | few | TRBJ1-3 | 13 | TRBV29-1
CSAASGGSKTQYF | TGCAGTGCTGCATCAGGGGGCAGTAAGACCCAGTACTTC | TRBD1 | many | TRBJ2-5 | 13 | TRBV20-1
CASSSGGGKNNEQFF | TGTGCCAGCAGCTCCGGGGGCGGGAAGAACAATGAGCAGTTCTTC | . | many | TRBJ2-1 | 15 | TRBV7-2
CSVGGTVGGYTF | TGCAGCGTTGGGGGGACAGTTGGCGGCTACACCTTC | TRBD1 | many | TRBJ1-2 | 12 | TRBV29-1
CASSLTSPTDTQYF | TGTGCCAGCAGCTTGACTAGTCCCACAGATACGCAGTATTTT | . | many | TRBJ2-3 | 14 | TRBV5-5
CASSLSLRNQPQHF | TGTGCCAGCAGTTTGAGTCTCCGGAATCAGCCCCAGCATTTT | . | many | TRBJ1-5 | 14 | TRBV28
CAISEGDEQYF | TGTGCCATCAGCGAGGGTGATGAGCAGTACTTC | . | many | TRBJ2-7 | 11 | TRBV10-3
CASSEYRAGDADTQYF | TGTGCCAGCAGTGAATATCGAGCGGGAGACGCAGATACGCAGTATTTT | TRBD2 | few | TRBJ2-3 | 16 | TRBV25-1
CASSWDRGNQPQHF | TGTGCCAGCAGTTGGGACAGGGGCAATCAGCCCCAGCATTTT | TRBD1 | . | TRBJ1-5 | 14 | TRBV28
CSAIPGGNSPLHF | TGCAGTGCTATCCCCGGGGGGAATTCACCCCTCCACTTT | . | many | TRBJ1-6 | 13 | TRBV20-1
CASLGIGADGYTF | TGTGCCAGTCTGGGGATCGGAGCGGATGGCTACACCTTC | . | few | TRBJ1-2 | 13 | TRBV2
CASSLETEYGYTF | TGTGCCAGCAGCTTGGAGACAGAATATGGCTACACCTTC | . | few | TRBJ1-2 | 13 | TRBV7-9
CASSLVGANQPQHF | TGTGCCAGCAGCTTAGTCGGAGCCAATCAGCCCCAGCATTTT | . | many | TRBJ1-5 | 14 | TRBV7-9
CASSEAESSYNEQFF | TGCGCCAGCAGCGAGGCGGAAAGCTCCTACAATGAGCAGTTCTTC | . | . | TRBJ2-1 | 15 | TRBV4-1
CASSPARWGAGANVLTF | TGTGCCAGCAGTCCCGCCAGGTGGGGGGCTGGGGCCAACGTCCTGACTTTC | . | . | TRBJ2-6 | 17 | TRBV28
CASSPGQENSPLHF | TGTGCCAGCAGCCCAGGACAGGAAAATTCACCCCTCCACTTT | TRBD1 | few | TRBJ1-6 | 14 | TRBV5-6
CASSLGTASGELFF | TGTGCCAGCAGCTTAGGTACAGCATCCGGGGAGCTGTTTTTT | . | few | TRBJ2-2 | 14 | TRBV7-8
CALQHSSGNTIYF | TGTGCCTTACAACACAGCTCTGGAAACACCATATATTTT | . | many | TRBJ1-3 | 13 | TRBV30
CASSPVQGSSTEAFF | TGTGCCAGCAGTCCTGTTCAGGGTTCCTCAACTGAAGCTTTCTTT | . | many | TRBJ1-1 | 15 | TRBV28
CSARDLRGQPQHF | TGCAGTGCTAGAGATCTCCGGGGACAGCCCCAGCATTTT | . | many | TRBJ1-5 | 13 | TRBV20-1
CASSSDSHSYEQYF | TGTGCCAGCAGTTCCGACAGCCACTCCTACGAGCAGTACTTC | . | . | TRBJ2-7 | 14 | TRBV5-6
CATSREAGGPGETQYF | TGTGCCACCAGCAGAGAAGCGGGAGGGCCAGGAGAGACCCAGTACTTC | TRBD2 | many | TRBJ2-5 | 16 | TRBV15
CASSLVQGTNEKLFF | TGCGCCAGCAGCTTGGTCCAGGGGACTAATGAAAAACTGTTTTTT | . | few | TRBJ1-4 | 15 | TRBV5-1
CASSLIVGSTNEKLFF | TGTGCCAGCAGTTTAATAGTCGGATCAACTAATGAAAAACTGTTTTTT | . | few | TRBJ1-4 | 16 | TRBV28
CASSLDRVGTEAFF | TGTGCCAGCAGCTTAGACAGGGTAGGAACTGAAGCTTTCTTT | . | many | TRBJ1-1 | 14 | TRBV11-1
CASSLASADTQYF | TGTGCCAGCAGCTTAGCCTCGGCAGATACGCAGTATTTT | . | few | TRBJ2-3 | 13 | TRBV11-1
CASSQDPSPRNEQFF | TGTGCCAGCAGCCAAGATCCTAGCCCCAGGAATGAGCAGTTCTTC | . | . | TRBJ2-1 | 15 | TRBV4-2
CASSFYNNSPLHF | TGTGCCAGCAGCTTTTACAATAATTCACCCCTCCACTTT | . | . | TRBJ1-6 | 13 | TRBV7-9
CASRDGATNEKLFF | TGCGCCAGCCGCGACGGGGCAACTAATGAAAAACTGTTTTTT | . | many | TRBJ1-4 | 14 | TRBV5-1
CSVGETPQETQYF | TGCAGCGTTGGTGAGACACCACAAGAGACCCAGTACTTC | . | many | TRBJ2-5 | 13 | TRBV29-1
CATSRDRIGGSPLHF | TGTGCCACCAGCAGAGATAGGATAGGCGGGTCACCCCTCCACTTT | . | . | TRBJ1-6 | 15 | TRBV15
CSVDRGVDTEAFF | TGCAGCGTTGACAGGGGGGTAGACACTGAAGCTTTCTTT | TRBD1 | many | TRBJ1-1 | 13 | TRBV29-1
CASSPLGAGELFF | TGTGCCAGCAGTCCACTTGGGGCCGGGGAGCTGTTTTTT | . | many | TRBJ2-2 | 13 | TRBV4-2
CASSSQGRNYNEQFF | TGTGCCAGCAGCTCCCAAGGACGGAACTACAATGAGCAGTTCTTC | . | many | TRBJ2-1 | 15 | TRBV28
CAGSTGDEQYF | TGTGCCGGATCGACAGGGGACGAGCAGTACTTC | TRBD1 | many | TRBJ2-7 | 11 | TRBV6-1
CASSQDLGWDSGANVLTF | TGCGCCAGCAGCCAAGATTTGGGCTGGGACTCTGGGGCCAACGTCCTGACTTTC | . | few | TRBJ2-6 | 18 | TRBV4-1
CASSLRNSNQPQHF | TGTGCCAGCAGTTTAAGGAATAGCAATCAGCCCCAGCATTTT | . | many | TRBJ1-5 | 14 | TRBV28
CASSLRAGGGTEQFF | TGTGCCAGCAGCTTAAGGGCGGGAGGTGGTACTGAGCAGTTCTTC | TRBD2 | few | TRBJ2-1 | 15 | TRBV7-7
CSARDQGDTEAFF | TGCAGTGCTAGAGATCAGGGGGACACTGAAGCTTTCTTT | TRBD1 | many | TRBJ1-1 | 13 | TRBV20-1
CSARYGALGNQPQNF | TGCAGTGCTAGGTACGGGGCTCTAGGAAATCAGCCCCAGAATTTT | . | few | TRBJ1-5 | 15 | TRBV20-1